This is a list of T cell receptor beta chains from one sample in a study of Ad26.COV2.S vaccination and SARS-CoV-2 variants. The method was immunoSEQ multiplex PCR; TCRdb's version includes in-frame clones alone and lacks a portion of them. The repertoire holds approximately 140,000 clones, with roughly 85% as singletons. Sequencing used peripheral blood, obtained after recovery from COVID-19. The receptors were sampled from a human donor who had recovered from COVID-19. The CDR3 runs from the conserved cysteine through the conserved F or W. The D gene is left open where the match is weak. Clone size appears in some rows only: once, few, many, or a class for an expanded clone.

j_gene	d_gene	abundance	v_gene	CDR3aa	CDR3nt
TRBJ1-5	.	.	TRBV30	CAWSVKGSGNQPQHF	TGTGCCTGGAGTGTAAAGGGATCTGGCAATCAGCCCCAGCATTTT
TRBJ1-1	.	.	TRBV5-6	CASSSVNKPGVRTEAFF	TGTGCCAGCAGCTCCGTAAATAAACCAGGGGTGAGAACTGAAGCTTTCTTT
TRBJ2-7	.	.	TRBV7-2	CASSLQGLGFYEQYF	TGTGCCAGCAGCTTGCAGGGTCTGGGTTTCTACGAGCAGTACTTC
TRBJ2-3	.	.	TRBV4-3	CASSQEDRGTDTQYF	TGCGCCAGCAGCCAAGAGGACCGGGGGACAGATACGCAGTATTTT
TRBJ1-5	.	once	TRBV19	CASRSGTRQPQHF	TGTGCCAGTAGGTCCGGGACCAGGCAGCCCCAGCATTTT
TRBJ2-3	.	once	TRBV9	CASSVDSTDTQYF	TGTGCCAGCAGCGTCGACAGCACAGATACGCAGTATTTT
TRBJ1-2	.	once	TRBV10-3	CAIGTGDSYGYTF	TGTGCCATCGGGACGGGCGATAGCTATGGCTACACCTTC
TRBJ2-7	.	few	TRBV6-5	CASSYGSDSYEQYF	TGTGCCAGCAGTTACGGGTCCGATTCCTACGAGCAGTACTTC
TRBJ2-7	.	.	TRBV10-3	CAISDSGVGNEQYF	TGTGCCATCAGTGACTCCGGGGTGGGGAACGAGCAGTACTTC
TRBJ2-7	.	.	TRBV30	CAWSVRSRAVALYEQYF	TGTGCCTGGAGTGTACGTAGTAGGGCGGTAGCCCTCTACGAGCAGTACTTC
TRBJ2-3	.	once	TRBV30	CAWSLQASTDTQYF	TGTGCCTGGAGTCTACAGGCAAGCACAGATACGCAGTATTTT
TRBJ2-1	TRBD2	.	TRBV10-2	CASSDPSELAGLGEQFF	TGCGCCAGCAGTGACCCATCGGAACTAGCGGGGTTGGGTGAGCAGTTCTTC
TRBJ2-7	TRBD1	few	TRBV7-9	CASSPSQGAARYEQYF	TGTGCCAGCAGCCCCTCACAGGGGGCGGCACGTTACGAGCAGTACTTC
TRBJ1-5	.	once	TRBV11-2	CASSPSPIAGQPQHF	TGTGCCAGCAGCCCCAGCCCCATCGCGGGTCAGCCCCAGCATTTT
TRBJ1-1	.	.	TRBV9	CASSVGETEAFF	TGTGCCAGCAGCGTAGGAGAGACTGAAGCTTTCTTT
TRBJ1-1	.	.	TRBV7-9	CASSPPLAGVYTEAFF	TGTGCCAGCAGCCCCCCTTTGGCAGGGGTCTACACTGAAGCTTTCTTT
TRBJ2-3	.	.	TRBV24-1	CATSDSSVDTQYF	TGTGCCACCAGTGATTCTTCGGTAGATACGCAGTATTTT
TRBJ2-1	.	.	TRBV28	CASSLTYGAANEQFF	TGTGCCAGCAGTTTGACATACGGGGCGGCGAATGAGCAGTTCTTC
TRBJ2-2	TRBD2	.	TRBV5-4	CASTHGLVDGGELFF	TGTGCCAGCACCCACGGACTAGTCGATGGCGGGGAGCTGTTTTTT
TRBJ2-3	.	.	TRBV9	CASSVGIGGTDTQYF	TGTGCCAGCAGCGTGGGTATTGGGGGTACGGATACGCAGTATTTT
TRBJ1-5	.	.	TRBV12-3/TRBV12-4	CASSSEGGQPQHF	TGTGCCAGCAGTTCGGAGGGGGGTCAGCCCCAGCATTTT
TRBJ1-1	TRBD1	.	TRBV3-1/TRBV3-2	CASRGQLKAFF	TGTGCCAGCAGGGGACAGCTAAAAGCTTTCTTT
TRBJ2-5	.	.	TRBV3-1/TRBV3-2	CASSQGRGLETQYF	TGTGCCAGCAGCCAAGGTAGAGGGCTCGAGACCCAGTACTTC
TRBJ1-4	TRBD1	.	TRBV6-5	CASSYSPQGANEKLFF	TGTGCCAGCAGTTACTCCCCACAGGGGGCGAATGAAAAACTGTTTTTT
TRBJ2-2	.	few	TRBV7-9	CASSLDTGELFF	TGTGCCAGCAGCTTGGATACCGGGGAGCTGTTTTTT
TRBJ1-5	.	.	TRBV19	CASSILQGSNQPQHF	TGTGCCAGTAGTATCTTGCAGGGGAGTAATCAGCCCCAGCATTTT
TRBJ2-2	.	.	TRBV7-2	CASSLSPSRSTSGELFF	TGTGCCAGCAGCTTAAGTCCTAGCAGGTCGACATCCGGGGAGCTGTTTTTT
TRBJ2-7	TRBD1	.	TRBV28	CASSFGPPDRDPHEQYF	TGTGCCAGCAGTTTTGGGCCCCCAGACAGGGACCCCCACGAGCAGTACTTC
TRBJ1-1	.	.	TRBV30	CAWRVNSEAFF	TGTGCCTGGAGGGTCAATTCTGAAGCTTTCTTT
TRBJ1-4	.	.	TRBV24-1	CATSDAGTSEKLFF	TGTGCCACCAGTGACGCAGGGACCTCGGAAAAACTGTTTTTT
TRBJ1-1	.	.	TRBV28	CATMRGGRTRNTEAFF	TGTGCCACCATGCGGGGGGGCCGCACAAGGAACACTGAAGCTTTCTTT
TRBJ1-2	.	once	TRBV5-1	CASSILQGDGYTF	TGCGCCAGCAGCATACTACAGGGAGATGGCTACACCTTC
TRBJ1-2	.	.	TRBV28	CASGGRNGHGYTF	TGTGCCAGTGGGGGGCGGAATGGGCATGGCTACACCTTC